This T cell receptor beta chain came from a study of blood T cell repertoires in COVID-19. Study-level information: T cells, B-cell-depleted T cells, or PBMCs provided the cDNA or gDNA that served as material.

Only in-frame clones appear in the TCRdb table, and some are missing; sequencing was by immunoSEQ multiplex PCR. The repertoire consists of roughly 250,000 clones, with 80% to 90% occurring once and the leading ten covering around 0.84%. With 0 bases clipped from V and 8 bases from J, the junction kept 6 bases outside the gene matches. The CDR3 has 16 amino acids. CDR1 and CDR2 from the germline V gene are MNHEY and SVGAGI. This chain links TRBV6-5 with TRBJ1-4, with 10 bases that match TRBD1. Sequences were obtained from peripheral blood. The TCR originated in a man aged 30 to 39 with acute or convalescent COVID-19. The DNA for the CDR3 is TGTGCCAGCAGTTACTCATGGACAGGGGGTGGGGAAAAACTGTTTTTT. Its protein is CASSYSWTGGGEKLFF.